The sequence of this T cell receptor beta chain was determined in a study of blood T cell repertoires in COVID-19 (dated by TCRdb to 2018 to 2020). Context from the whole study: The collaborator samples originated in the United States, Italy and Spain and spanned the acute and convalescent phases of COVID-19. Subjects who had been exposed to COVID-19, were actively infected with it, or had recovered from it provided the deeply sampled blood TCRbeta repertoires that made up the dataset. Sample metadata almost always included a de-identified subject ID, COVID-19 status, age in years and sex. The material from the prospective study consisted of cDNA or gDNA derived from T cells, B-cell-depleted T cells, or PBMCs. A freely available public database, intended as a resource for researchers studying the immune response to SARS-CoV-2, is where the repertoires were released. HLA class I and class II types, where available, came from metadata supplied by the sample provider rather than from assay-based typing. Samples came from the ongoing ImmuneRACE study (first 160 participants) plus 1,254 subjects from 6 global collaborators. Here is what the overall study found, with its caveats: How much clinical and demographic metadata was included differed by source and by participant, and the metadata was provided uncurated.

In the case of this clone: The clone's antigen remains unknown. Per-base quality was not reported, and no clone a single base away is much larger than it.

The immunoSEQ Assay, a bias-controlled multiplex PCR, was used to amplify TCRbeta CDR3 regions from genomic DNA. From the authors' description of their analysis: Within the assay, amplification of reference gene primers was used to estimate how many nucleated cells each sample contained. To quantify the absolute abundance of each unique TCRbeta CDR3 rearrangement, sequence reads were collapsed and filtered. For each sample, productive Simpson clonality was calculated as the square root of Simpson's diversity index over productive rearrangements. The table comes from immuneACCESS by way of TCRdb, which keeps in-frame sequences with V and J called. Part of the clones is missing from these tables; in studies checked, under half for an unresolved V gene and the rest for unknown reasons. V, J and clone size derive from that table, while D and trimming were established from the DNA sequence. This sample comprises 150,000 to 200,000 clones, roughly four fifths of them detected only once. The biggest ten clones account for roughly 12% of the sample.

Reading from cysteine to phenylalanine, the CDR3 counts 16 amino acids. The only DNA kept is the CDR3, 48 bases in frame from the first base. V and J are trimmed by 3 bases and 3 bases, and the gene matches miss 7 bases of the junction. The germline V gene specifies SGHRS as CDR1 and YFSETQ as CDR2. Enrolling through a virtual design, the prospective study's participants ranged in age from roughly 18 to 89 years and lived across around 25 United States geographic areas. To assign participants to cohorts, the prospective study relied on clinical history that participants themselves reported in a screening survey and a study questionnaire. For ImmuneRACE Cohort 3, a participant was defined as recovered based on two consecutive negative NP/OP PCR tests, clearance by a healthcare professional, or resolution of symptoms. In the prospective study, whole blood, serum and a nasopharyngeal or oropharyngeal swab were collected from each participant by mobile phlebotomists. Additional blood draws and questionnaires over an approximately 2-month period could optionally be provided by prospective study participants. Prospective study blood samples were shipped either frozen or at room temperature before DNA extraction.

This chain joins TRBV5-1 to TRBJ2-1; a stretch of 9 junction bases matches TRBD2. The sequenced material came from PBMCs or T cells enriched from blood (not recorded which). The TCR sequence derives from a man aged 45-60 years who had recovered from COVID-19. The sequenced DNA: TGCGCCAGCAGCTCGCGAAGCGGGGGGATCTACAATGAGCAGTTCTTC. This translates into CASSSRSGGIYNEQFF.